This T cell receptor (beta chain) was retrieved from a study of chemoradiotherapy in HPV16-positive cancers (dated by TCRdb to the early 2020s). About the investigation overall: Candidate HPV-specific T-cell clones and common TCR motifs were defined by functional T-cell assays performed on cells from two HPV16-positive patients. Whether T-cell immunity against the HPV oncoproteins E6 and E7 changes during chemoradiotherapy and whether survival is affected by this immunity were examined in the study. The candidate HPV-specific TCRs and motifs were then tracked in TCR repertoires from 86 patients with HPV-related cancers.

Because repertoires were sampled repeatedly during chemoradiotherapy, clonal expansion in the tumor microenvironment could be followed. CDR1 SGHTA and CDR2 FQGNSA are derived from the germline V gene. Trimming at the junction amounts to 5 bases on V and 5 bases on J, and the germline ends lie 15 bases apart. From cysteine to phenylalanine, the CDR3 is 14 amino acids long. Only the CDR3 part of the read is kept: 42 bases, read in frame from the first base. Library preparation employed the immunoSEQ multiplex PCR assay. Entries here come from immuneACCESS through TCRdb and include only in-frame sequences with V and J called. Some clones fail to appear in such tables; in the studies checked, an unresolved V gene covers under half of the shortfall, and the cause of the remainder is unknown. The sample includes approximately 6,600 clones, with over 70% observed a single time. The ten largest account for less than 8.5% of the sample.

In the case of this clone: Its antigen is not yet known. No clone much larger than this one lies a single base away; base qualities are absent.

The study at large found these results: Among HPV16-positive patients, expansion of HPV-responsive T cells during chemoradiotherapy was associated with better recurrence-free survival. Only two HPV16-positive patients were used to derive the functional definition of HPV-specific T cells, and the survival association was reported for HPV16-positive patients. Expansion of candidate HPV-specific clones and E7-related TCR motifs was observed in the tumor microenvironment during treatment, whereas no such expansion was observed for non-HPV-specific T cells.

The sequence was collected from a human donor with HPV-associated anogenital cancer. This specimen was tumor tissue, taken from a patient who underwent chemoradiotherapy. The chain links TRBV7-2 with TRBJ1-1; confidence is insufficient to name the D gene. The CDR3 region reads CASSVDLGGTEAFF. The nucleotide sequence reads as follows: TGTGCCAGCAGCGTCGACCTGGGAGGTACTGAAGCTTTCTTT.